One and the same sample provided the 9 T cell receptor beta chains below, sequenced in a study of CD8 T cells in ankylosing spondylitis. Study findings and constraints: Blood from ankylosing spondylitis patients appeared to carry a characteristic roughly 8-variant TCR beta motif.

MiXCR, run by TCRdb on the 5' RACE reads, gives a single entry per CDR3 protein. The data show roughly 350,000 distinct CDR3 sequences, with around 7.6% seen just once and about 14% held by the top ten. What these receptors recognize is not known. The sequencing input was blood, either unsorted or a sorted T cell fraction (not recorded which). The receptors originated from a male donor with ankylosing spondylitis.

The chain combines TRBV3-1 with TRBJ1-2; possibly TRBD1 for D (5 bases). V was cut by 3 bases and J by 7 bases, with 12 bases left in between. CDR3 length: 13 residues. Germline CDR1 reads LGHDT; CDR2 reads YNNKEL (reference sequence). CDR3 loop: CASSQTVPGGYTF. For the CDR3, the DNA is TGTGCCAGCAGCCAGACAGTTCCCGGTGGCTACACCTTC.

This clonotype has only a few counts. This chain links TRBV7-6 with TRBJ2-7; a possible D gene is TRBD1 (5 bases). V was cut by 3 bases and J by 4 bases, with 40 bases left in between. The CDR3 covers 23 residues. The V gene's germline CDR1 is SGHVS and CDR2 FNYEAQ. CDR3 in amino acids: CASSFPKNTGPHLKLSPAYEQYF. The DNA of the CDR3 is TGTGCCAGCAGCTTCCCAAAAAATACAGGTCCTCACCTCAAACTATCCCCTGCTTACGAGCAGTACTTC.

The J gene is TRBJ2-1, the V gene TRBV27; no clear D gene. Germline-derived CDR1 and CDR2 are MNHEY and SMNVEV (reference sequence). The length of the CDR3 is 13 residues. V shed 6 bases and J shed 7 bases, with 13 bases lying between them. The CDR3 protein is CASSPGHGNEQFF. CDR3 in DNA: TGTGCCAGCAGCCCGGGCCATGGGAATGAGCAGTTCTTC.

This clonotype has ten or more counts. The V gene is TRBV29-1, the J gene TRBJ2-1; 7 bases match TRBD2. The CDR3 covers 13 residues. V lost 7 bases, J lost 4 bases, and 7 bases stayed unmatched. Per the germline V gene, CDR1 is SQVTM and CDR2 is ANQGSEA. CDR3 loop: CSANRDYYNEQFF. The CDR3 bases are TGCAGCGCCAACCGGGACTATTACAATGAGCAGTTCTTC.

The table lists this clonotype with many counts. The chain joins TRBV25-1 to TRBJ1-1; D remains unclear. This CDR3 region has 14 residues. Germline V gene data show CDR1 as MGHDK and CDR2 as SYGVNS. V was pared by 2 bases and J by 7 bases, with 14 bases between. The CDR3 is CASSEGGWPLEAFF. The CDR3 DNA reads TGTGCCAGCAGTGAAGGTGGATGGCCGCTTGAAGCTTTCTTT.

In this sample, this clonotype turned up a few times. V gene TRBV3-1 combines with J gene TRBJ2-1; 7 bases line up with TRBD2. The trim removed 4 bases at V and 5 bases at J, leaving 11 bases unmatched. The CDR3 sequence is 16 residues long. Germline V gene data show CDR1 as LGHDT and CDR2 as YNNKEL (reference sequence). CDR3 region: CASSLLRASGDNEQFF. As DNA, the CDR3 is TGTGCCAGCAGCCTCCTCCGGGCTAGCGGTGACAATGAGCAGTTCTTC.

This clonotype was counted between two and nine times. This chain uses TRBV12-5 with TRBJ2-1, with 9 bases lining up with TRBD1. CDR3 length: 15 residues. Trimming removed 7 bases from V and 8 bases from J; junction bases left unmatched: 12. Germline CDR1 reads LGHNT; CDR2 reads FRNRAP. The DNA for the CDR3 is TGTGCTAGTGCCATAGGGGACAGGGTGAACGATGAGCAGTTCTTC. Residues: CASAIGDRVNDEQFF.

This clonotype turned up a few times. The rearrangement uses TRBV12-5 and TRBJ2-5; no clear D gene. Per germline, CDR1 LGHNT and CDR2 FRNRAP. V lost 0 bases and J lost 7, with 9 bases in between. CDR3 size: 13 residues. The CDR3 bases are TGTGCTAGTGGTTTGGTACAGACCGGGACCCAGTACTTC. Protein: CASGLVQTGTQYF.

J is TRBJ2-1 and V is TRBV15; D might be TRBD2 (6 bases). The germline V gene encodes CDR1 LNHNV and CDR2 YYDKDF (reference sequence). This CDR3 is built from 16 residues. V lost 2 bases and J lost 1, with 12 bases in between. DNA of the CDR3: TGTGCCACCAGCAGATGGGGGACTTCGTCCTACAATGAGCAGTTCTTC. Residues: CATSRWGTSSYNEQFF.